This is a list of T cell receptor beta chains from one sample in a study of shared clonotypes between healthy human individuals. Generated by immunoSEQ multiplex PCR, the TCRdb table keeps only in-frame clones and is missing some. Here the sample spans 500,000 to 550,000 clones, roughly 95% being singletons. The specimen was naive CD4+ T cells sorted from blood. These receptors came from a young woman in good health. CDR3s include the opening cysteine and the closing phenylalanine or tryptophan. A D gene is named only where the DNA matches it firmly. Clone size is shown for a subset of rows, as once, few, many or a class of expanded clone.

TRBJ1-1	-	TRBV27	-	TGTGCCAGCAGCACCCGGGGGGGAAACACTGAAGCTTTCTTT	CASSTRGGNTEAFF
TRBJ2-7	-	TRBV6-1	once	TGTGCCAGCAGTGAAGGCGCTTTCAGCTCCTACGAGCAGTACTTC	CASSEGAFSSYEQYF
TRBJ2-2	-	TRBV18	-	TGTGCCAGCTCACCAGGGGTCACCGGGGAGCTGTTTTTT	CASSPGVTGELFF
TRBJ1-1	-	TRBV29-1	-	TGCAGCGTTCACGGACGTATGTGGACTGAAGCTTTCTTT	CSVHGRMWTEAFF
TRBJ1-4	-	TRBV28	-	TGTGCCAGCAGTACCATCCAGGGAAGAAATGATGGTAATGAAAAACTGTTTTTT	CASSTIQGRNDGNEKLFF
TRBJ2-2	-	TRBV2	-	TGTGCCGGCCGTAGCACCGGGGAGCTGTTTTTT	CAGRSTGELFF
TRBJ2-7	-	TRBV7-8	-	TGTGCCAGCAGCTTAGGTCGGGGGAGAAGTGGGGCCTACGAGCAGTACTTC	CASSLGRGRSGAYEQYF
TRBJ2-7	TRBD1	TRBV6-5	-	TGTGCCAGCAGTTACGACAGGGCCTACGAGCAGTACTTC	CASSYDRAYEQYF
TRBJ2-5	TRBD1	TRBV7-9	-	TGTGCCAGCAGCTTAGCGCAGGGGGTGGAGACCCAGTACTTC	CASSLAQGVETQYF
TRBJ2-2	-	TRBV27	-	TGTGCCAGCAGTCCTCGGTACGGGGAGCTGTTTTTT	CASSPRYGELFF
TRBJ2-7	-	TRBV5-1	-	TGCGCCAGCAGCAATGAGTGGGAGCAGTACTTC	CASSNEWEQYF
TRBJ1-5	-	TRBV28	-	TGTGCCAGCAGTTTGGTCGCAGGGATAAGCAATCAGCCCCAGCATTTT	CASSLVAGISNQPQHF
TRBJ2-7	TRBD1	TRBV28	-	TGTGCCAGCAGACCCGTGGGGACAGGATACTACGAGCAGTACTTC	CASRPVGTGYYEQYF
TRBJ2-2	-	TRBV11-2	-	TGTGCCAGCAGCTTACTTCCGGGGTCCACCGGGGAGCTGTTTTTT	CASSLLPGSTGELFF
TRBJ2-7	-	TRBV7-8	-	TGTGCCAGCAGCTTAGCGACTGGCAGCTACGAGCAGTACTTC	CASSLATGSYEQYF
TRBJ2-1	-	TRBV7-6	-	TGTGCCAGCAGCCCCCGACTACTCAATGAGCAGTTCTTC	CASSPRLLNEQFF
TRBJ1-2	TRBD1	TRBV4-1	-	TGCGCCAGCAGCCAAGGGACAGGGGCAGACTATGGCTACACCTTC	CASSQGTGADYGYTF
TRBJ2-7	TRBD1	TRBV25-1	-	TGTGCCAGCAGACACCGGGGGGGGGACAGGGGTCGTTACGAGCAGTACTTC	CASRHRGGDRGRYEQYF
TRBJ2-3	-	TRBV5-1	-	TGCGCCAGCAGCTTGTTGGGGAGCACAGATACGCAGTATTTT	CASSLLGSTDTQYF
TRBJ1-5	-	TRBV6-1	once	TGTGCCAGCAGTGAAGGCTACAGGGATAGCAATCAGCCCCAGCATTTT	CASSEGYRDSNQPQHF
TRBJ2-7	TRBD2	TRBV28	-	TGTGCCAGCAGTCCACATGCCGGGACTAGGAGCGAGCAGTACTTC	CASSPHAGTRSEQYF
TRBJ1-4	-	TRBV29-1	-	TGCAGCGTTGTGAAGGCAGGGGTAGGTGAAAAACTGTTTTTT	CSVVKAGVGEKLFF
TRBJ2-7	-	TRBV19	-	TGTGCCAGTAGTACGGGGACTTTTAGCTCCTACGAGCAGTACTTC	CASSTGTFSSYEQYF
TRBJ2-5	TRBD2	TRBV19	-	TGTGCCAGTAGTATGGCGGGAGGGGTAGAGACCCAGTACTTC	CASSMAGGVETQYF
TRBJ2-3	-	TRBV7-9	-	TGTGCCAGCAGCTTATTAGCAGATACGCAGTATTTT	CASSLLADTQYF
TRBJ1-2	-	TRBV2	-	TGTGCCAGCAGTGAAGCGCCGCAGGGCTACACCTTC	CASSEAPQGYTF
TRBJ2-7	TRBD2	TRBV28	-	TGTGCCAGCAGTACCCAGGGACTAGCGGGAGGGTACGAGCAGTACTTC	CASSTQGLAGGYEQYF
TRBJ2-7	TRBD2	TRBV28	-	TGTGCCAGCAGTTTAAGTTCGGCGGGAGGGGCCTACGAGCAGTACTTC	CASSLSSAGGAYEQYF
TRBJ1-1	-	TRBV10-3	-	TGTGCCATCATGGGGGGTATGAACACTGAAGCTTTCTTT	CAIMGGMNTEAFF
TRBJ1-1	TRBD1	TRBV11-2	-	TGTGCCAGCAGCTGGACAGGGGAGGTCACTGAAGCTTTCTTT	CASSWTGEVTEAFF
TRBJ1-5	-	TRBV6-6	-	TGTGCCAGCAGTTCGGACCTGAATCAGCCCCAGCATTTT	CASSSDLNQPQHF
TRBJ1-5	-	TRBV7-9	-	TGTGCCAGCAGCTTAGAGGGAGGGGTGGGCAATCAGCCCCAGCATTTT	CASSLEGGVGNQPQHF
TRBJ2-7	-	TRBV7-9	-	TGTGCCAGTGGGTTTCCCTACGAGCAGTACTTC	CASGFPYEQYF
TRBJ2-7	TRBD1	TRBV6-6	-	TGTGCCAGCAGTTGGGGACAGAAAAGCTACGAGCAGTACTTC	CASSWGQKSYEQYF
TRBJ2-1	-	TRBV4-2	-	TGTGCCAGCAGCCAACCTTGGGGGACGGGAGACGGTGAGCAGTTCTTC	CASSQPWGTGDGEQFF
TRBJ1-2	TRBD1	TRBV5-6	once	TGTGCCAGCAGTTATGGACAGGGGCGACGTGGCTACACCTTC	CASSYGQGRRGYTF
TRBJ2-3	-	TRBV5-1	-	TGCGCCAGCAGCTTTGCCGGGTTCACAGATACGCAGTATTTT	CASSFAGFTDTQYF